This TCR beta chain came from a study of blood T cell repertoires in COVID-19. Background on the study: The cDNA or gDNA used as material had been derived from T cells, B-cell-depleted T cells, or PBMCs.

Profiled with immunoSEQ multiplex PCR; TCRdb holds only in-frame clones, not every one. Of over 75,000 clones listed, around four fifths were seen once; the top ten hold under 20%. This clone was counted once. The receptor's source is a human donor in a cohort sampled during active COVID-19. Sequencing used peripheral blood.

CDR3 coding DNA: TGCGCCAGCAGCTTGGACGGTGCGGTTCTGGCTGAAAAACTGTTTTTT. Translating gives CASSLDGAVLAEKLFF. V usage is TRBV5-1 and J usage is TRBJ1-4; no clear D gene. The length of the CDR3 is 16 residues. Germline loops: CDR1 SGHRS, CDR2 YFSETQ. Trimming removed 0 bases from V and 7 bases from J, with 16 bases in between.